Listed here are 27 T cell receptor beta chains from one sample, sequenced in a study of regulatory and conventional T cells in RAG deficiency. The sorted regulatory T cells were CD4+, CD25-high and CD127-low, with genomic DNA sequenced. Some clones are missing from TCRdb's copy, which holds only in-frame ones; the method was immunoSEQ multiplex PCR. The top ten hold roughly 7.7% of the sample, which has 2,500 to 3,500 clones, approximately 94% seen once. The same data also contributed to another study, on regulatory T cells. In that study: The PCR used 52 TRBV and 13 TRBJ primers.

The sequenced sample was CD4+ Tregs sorted from blood. All receptors derive from a human donor in good health.

The chain links TRBV6-5 to TRBJ2-7, with 7 bases fitting TRBD1. Germline-derived CDR1 and CDR2 are MNHEY and SVGAGI. CDR3 length: 15 amino acids. The junction had 10 bases not matched to a gene; V was cut back by 7 bases and J by 1 base. The CDR3 DNA reads TGTGCCAGCAAAGAAAACCCGGGACAGTCCTACGAGCAGTACTTC. Its protein is CASKENPGQSYEQYF.

The rearrangement links TRBV28 to TRBJ1-1; no reliable D call. V was shortened by 5 bases and J by 2 bases, with 3 bases between the two germline ends. Germline V gene data show CDR1 as MDHEN and CDR2 as SYDVKM. This CDR3 is built from 11 residues. The chain's CDR3 is CASSTNTEAFF. The CDR3 bases are TGTGCCAGCAGTACCAACACTGAAGCTTTCTTT.

The V call is TRBV6-5, the J call TRBJ1-2; no clear D gene. The CDR3 totals 14 residues. Germline loops: CDR1 MNHEY, CDR2 SVGAGI. Deletions cut 0 bases from V and 8 bases from J, with 13 bases between. CDR3 in amino acids: CASSYSGRVGGYTF. DNA of the CDR3: TGTGCCAGCAGTTACTCGGGCAGAGTGGGAGGCTACACCTTC.

V gene TRBV5-6 combines with J gene TRBJ1-2; no reliable D call. This CDR3 is built from 15 residues. In germline, CDR1 is SGHDT, CDR2 YYEEEE. Trimming left V 0 bases short and J 8 bases short, with 17 bases between. CDR3 amino acids: CASSLVGRGRQGYTF. CDR3 coding DNA: TGTGCCAGCAGCTTGGTAGGGAGAGGGAGACAAGGCTACACCTTC.

In this sample, this clone turned up once. The chain uses TRBV28 and TRBJ1-1, with 7 positions matching TRBD1. This CDR3 spans 15 amino acids. The J segment lost 0 bases and the V segment lost 2 bases, leaving 3 bases of the junction unmatched. CDR1 and CDR2 (germline): MDHEN, SYDVKM. Written as DNA, the CDR3 is TGTGCCAGCAGTTTAGGACAGGTCATGAACACTGAAGCTTTCTTT. Protein: CASSLGQVMNTEAFF.

This sequence joins TRBV10-1 and TRBJ2-3; no reliable D call. The CDR3 consists of 15 residues. Germline values: CDR1 WNHNN, CDR2 SYGVQD (reference sequence). Trimming took off 1 base at V and 4 bases at J, with 12 bases between the two ends. As DNA, the CDR3 is TGCGCCAGCAGTGAGTTACGGACGAATCCAGATACGCAGTATTTT. Residues: CASSELRTNPDTQYF.

The chain couples TRBV19 to TRBJ1-2; unclear D gene. Germline loops: CDR1 LNHDA, CDR2 SQIVND (reference sequence). V was clipped by 5 bases and J by 2 bases, with 9 bases between them. The CDR3 covers 13 residues. CDR3 sequence reads: CASSPPINYGYTF. CDR3 coding DNA: TGTGCCAGTAGTCCCCCGATCAACTATGGCTACACCTTC. Full variable domain (remainder filled in from reference TRBV19 and TRBJ1-2): DGGITQSPKYLFRKEGQNVTLSCEQNLNHDAMYWYRQDPGQGLRLIYYSQIVNDFQKGDIAEGYSVSREKKESFPLTVTSAQKNPTAFYLCASSPPINYGYTFGSGTRLTVV.

This chain's CDR3 is CASSLPDTGELFF. The CDR3 DNA reads TGTGCCAGCAGTCTGCCGGACACCGGGGAGCTGTTTTTT. This chain connects TRBV28 to TRBJ2-2; D remains ambiguous. The CDR3 is made up of 13 amino acids. Germline V gene data show CDR1 as MDHEN and CDR2 as SYDVKM. The germline V and J ends were trimmed by 5 bases and 3 bases, with 7 bases remaining between them.

V is TRBV9 and J is TRBJ1-2, with a possible D match to TRBD1 (5 bases). CDR1 and CDR2 from the germline V gene are SGDLS and YYNGEE. CDR3 length: 14 amino acids. V was trimmed by 0 bases and J by 6 bases, leaving 12 bases between them. CDR3 DNA sequence: TGTGCCAGCAGCGTAGCTCTGGCGGGGGATGGCTACACCTTC. Translation gives CASSVALAGDGYTF.

The chain carries TRBV2 and TRBJ2-3; 9 bases agree with TRBD2. The CDR3 is made up of 14 amino acids. Per the germline V gene, CDR1 is SNHLY and CDR2 is FYNNEI. Losses at the gene ends were 6 bases for V and 3 bases for J; bases not matched to a gene: 4. The CDR3 DNA reads as TGTGCCAGCAGCGTTGGACTAGCGACAGATACGCAGTATTTT. It specifies CASSVGLATDTQYF.

The CDR3 reads CASSFSSGTPPYEQYF. The CDR3 DNA sequence: TGCGCCAGCAGCTTTTCTAGCGGGACTCCTCCCTACGAGCAGTACTTC. The chain employs TRBV5-1 and TRBJ2-7; 9 bases match TRBD2. Per the germline V gene, CDR1 is SGHRS and CDR2 is YFSETQ. This CDR3 region has 16 residues. The ends lost 2 bases at V and 2 bases at J; junction bases unmatched: 8.

This chain uses TRBV7-9 with TRBJ2-4; maybe TRBD1 (6 bases). CDR3 length: 15 amino acids. V lost 0 bases, J lost 3 bases, and 9 bases lay in between. Germline V gene data show CDR1 as SEHNR and CDR2 as FQNEAQ (reference sequence). In nucleotides, the CDR3 is TGTGCCAGCAGCTTAGCCACAGGGTTCAAAAACATTCAGTACTTC. Amino acids: CASSLATGFKNIQYF. Full variable domain (missing parts from reference TRBV7-9 and TRBJ2-4): DTGVSQNPRHKITKRGQNVTFRCDPISEHNRLYWYRQTLGQGPEFLTYFQNEAQLEKSRLLSDRFSAERPKGSFSTLEIQRTEQGDSAMYLCASSLATGFKNIQYFGAGTRLSVL.

This chain links TRBV5-5 with TRBJ2-4; D is ambiguous. Germline V gene sequence: CDR1 SGHKS, CDR2 YYEKEE (reference sequence). Deletions cut 0 bases from V and 0 bases from J, with 7 bases between. CDR3 size: 15 residues. CDR3 bases: TGTGCCAGCAGCTTGGTGGGGATAGCCAAAAACATTCAGTACTTC. This codes for CASSLVGIAKNIQYF.

In its sample, this clone was seen once. The V and J genes are TRBV14 and TRBJ1-2; perhaps TRBD1 as D (5 bases). This CDR3 has 15 amino acids. Germline V gene lookup returns CDR1 SGHDN and CDR2 FVKESK. Between the trimmed V and J ends, which lost 0 bases and 4 bases, there was a span of 12 bases. The CDR3, as DNA: TGTGCCAGCAGCCAAGAAGGGGCCCCGGGCTATGGCTACACCTTC. This encodes CASSQEGAPGYGYTF. Filled out from reference TRBV14 and TRBJ1-2, the complete variable domain reads EAGVTQFPSHSVIEKGQTVTLRCDPISGHDNLYWYRRVMGKEIKFLLHFVKESKQDESGMPNNRFLAERTGGTYSTLKVQPAELEDSGVYFCASSQEGAPGYGYTFGSGTRLTVV.

CDR3 in DNA: TGCGCCAGCAGCGGCAGGGGCTCCCGGGACGAGCAGTACTTC. Protein: CASSGRGSRDEQYF. The chain recombines TRBV5-1 with TRBJ2-7, with a tentative D call TRBD1 (6 bases). Germline CDR1 SGHRS, CDR2 YFSETQ. V was clipped by 4 bases and J by 5 bases, with 16 bases between them. The CDR3 has 14 residues.

V and J are TRBV19 and TRBJ1-1; 8 bases agree with TRBD1. V lost 6 bases and J lost 1; bases outside the gene matches: 7. Per germline, CDR1 LNHDA and CDR2 SQIVND (reference sequence). The CDR3 has 15 residues. CDR3: CASRSWDRPNTEAFF. As DNA, the CDR3 is TGTGCCAGTAGATCCTGGGACAGGCCGAACACTGAAGCTTTCTTT.

This sequence joins TRBV5-5 and TRBJ1-3; D not resolved. V lost 3 bases and J lost 0, with 7 bases in between. The CDR3 spans 14 residues. CDR1 is SGHKS and CDR2 is YYEKEE in the germline V gene (reference sequence). The CDR3 here is CASSYRSSGNTIYF. Here the CDR3 DNA reads TGTGCCAGCAGCTATCGGTCCTCTGGAAACACCATATATTTT.

The CDR3 sequence: CASSLGVYNEQFF. The CDR3 coding sequence is TGTGCCAGCAGCTTAGGAGTTTACAATGAGCAGTTCTTC. The chain is built from TRBV11-2 and TRBJ2-1; D call uncertain. Germline-derived CDR1 and CDR2 are SGHAT and FQNNGV. There are 13 residues in the CDR3. Trimming pared 1 base from V and 4 bases from J, leaving 5 bases between.

The V call is TRBV6-1, the J call TRBJ1-5; 7 bases agree with TRBD1. Germline V gives CDR1 MNHNS, CDR2 SASEGT. The ends lost 7 bases at V and 10 bases at J; junction bases unmatched: 16. The CDR3 consists of 15 residues. CDR3: CASTSQGGTALPQHF. The CDR3 nucleotides are TGTGCCAGCACCTCTCAGGGGGGCACCGCACTACCCCAGCATTTT.

The J gene is TRBJ1-2, the V gene TRBV5-1, with 8 bases fitting TRBD1. The CDR3 length is 14 residues. The V segment lost 4 bases and the J segment 2 bases; nucleotides outside the gene matches: 4. Germline V gene lookup returns CDR1 SGHRS and CDR2 YFSETQ. CDR3 DNA: TGCGCCAGCAGCACCCGGACAGGGAACTATGGCTACACCTTC. Its translation: CASSTRTGNYGYTF.

CDR3 residues: CASRMGLFSYEQYF. In nucleotides, the CDR3 is TGTGCCAGCAGAATGGGCCTATTCTCCTACGAGCAGTACTTC. The chain recombines TRBV5-5 with TRBJ2-7; D uncertain. From germline, CDR1 is SGHKS and CDR2 YYEKEE (reference sequence). This CDR3 is 14 amino acids long. Trimming took 5 bases from V and 0 from J, leaving 12 bases between them.

The chain joins TRBV29-1 to TRBJ1-5, with unresolved D. The CDR3 runs to 12 residues. Germline CDR1 and CDR2: SQVTM and ANQGSEA. Trimming took off 4 bases at V and 5 bases at J, with 9 bases between the two ends. In DNA, the CDR3 is TGCAGCGTTGGTTCGGGCGATCAGCCCCAGCATTTT. Amino acid sequence: CSVGSGDQPQHF.

The chain employs TRBV4-1 and TRBJ1-6; D possibly corresponds to TRBD1 (5 bases). CDR3 length: 16 amino acids. Trimming took off 5 bases at V and 10 bases at J, with 21 bases between the two ends. CDR1 and CDR2 from the germline V gene are MGHRA and YSYEKL. The CDR3 protein is CASSKSGEGLLSPLHF. The CDR3 region has the DNA TGCGCCAGCAGCAAGAGTGGGGAGGGGTTATTGTCACCCCTCCACTTT.

The chain combines TRBV30 with TRBJ1-1; no clear D. V lost 4 bases and J lost 3, with 18 bases in between. The CDR3 is made up of 15 amino acids. Germline lookup yields CDR1 GTSNPN and CDR2 SVGIG (reference sequence). Here the CDR3 DNA reads TGTGCCTGGAAGCGCACACATATCCCGGACACTGAAGCTTTCTTT. Translated, it gives CAWKRTHIPDTEAFF.

The V gene is TRBV6-5, the J gene TRBJ1-6, with 10 bases matching TRBD1. This CDR3 comprises 14 residues. V lost 7 bases, J lost 5 bases, and 2 bases stayed unmatched. Germline V gene lookup returns CDR1 MNHEY and CDR2 SVGAGI. CDR3 bases: TGTGCCAGCAACGACAGGGGGCATAATTCACCCCTCCACTTT. Its translation: CASNDRGHNSPLHF.

V and J are TRBV10-1 and TRBJ2-1, with TRBD2 matching over 10 bases. CDR3 length equals 17 residues. Germline trimming cut 0 bases from V and 5 bases from J; bases unmatched to any gene: 7. The germline CDR1 and CDR2 sequences are WNHNN and SYGVQD (reference sequence). The CDR3: CASSESPLAGANNEQFF. Written as DNA, the CDR3 is TGCGCCAGCAGTGAGTCGCCTCTAGCGGGGGCTAACAATGAGCAGTTCTTC.

The gene calls are TRBV5-1 and TRBJ2-3, with 7 bases identical to TRBD1. Germline V gene data show CDR1 as SGHRS and CDR2 as YFSETQ. The V and J ends lost 2 bases and 6 bases, in that order; junction bases with no gene match: 6. This CDR3 region has 14 residues. The DNA of the CDR3 is TGCGCCAGCAGCTTAGGACAGGCGGAGGATACGCAGTATTTT. This codes for CASSLGQAEDTQYF. Filled out from reference TRBV5-1 and TRBJ2-3, the complete variable domain reads KAGVTQTPRYLIKTRGQQVTLSCSPISGHRSVSWYQQTPGQGLQFLFEYFSETQRNKGNFPGRFSGRQFSNSRSEMNVSTLELGDSALYLCASSLGQAEDTQYFGPGTRLTVL.